The 8 T cell receptor beta chains listed next were all sequenced from one sample in a study of cytomegalovirus exposure and HLA in healthy donors. 13 Jbeta primers and 60 Vbeta primers were used for the PCR. The table came from immunoSEQ multiplex PCR; TCRdb's copy has only in-frame clones and leaves some out. Of roughly 170,000 clones listed, about 82% are singletons. Source material: PBMCs. The receptor source for this set is a female donor in good health and CMV-seronegative.

For the CDR3, the DNA is TGTGCCTGGAAGGGGGCAGGTCAGCCCCAGCATTTT. Protein: CAWKGAGQPQHF. J is TRBJ1-5 and V is TRBV30, with TRBD1 matching over 7 bases. The germline gives CDR1 GTSNPN, CDR2 SVGIG (reference sequence). J lost 6 bases, V lost 4 bases, and 3 bases had no gene match. CDR3 length equals 12 residues. The full variable domain, in which reference TRBV30 and TRBJ1-5 provide the parts outside the CDR3, is SQTIHQWPATLVQPVGSPLSLECTVEGTSNPNLYWYRQAAGRGLQLLFYSVGIGQISSEVPQNLSASRPQDRQFILSSKKLLLSDSGFYLCAWKGAGQPQHFGDGTRLSIL.

This rearrangement joins TRBV7-8 to TRBJ1-4, with TRBD1 identical over 8 bases. V lost 6 bases and J lost 8; bases outside the gene matches: 8. CDR1 is SGHVS and CDR2 is FQNEAQ in the germline V gene. The CDR3 runs 14 residues. CDR3: CASRTRGRGEKLFF. In DNA form, the CDR3 reads TGTGCCAGCAGGACCAGGGGGCGCGGGGAAAAACTGTTTTTT.

This clone was seen a handful of times. V gene TRBV4-3 combines with J gene TRBJ2-7, with D possibly TRBD2 on 5 matching bases. With 4 bases removed from V and 3 bases from J, the gap between germline ends came to 10 bases. Germline assignment: CDR1 LGHNA and CDR2 YSLEER. CDR3 length: 13 residues. CDR3 DNA sequence: TGCGCCAGCAGCCCCGGACGGGACTACGAGCAGTACTTC. Protein: CASSPGRDYEQYF.

V and J are TRBV30 and TRBJ1-4; D is possibly TRBD1 (5 bases). Per germline, CDR1 GTSNPN and CDR2 SVGIG (reference sequence). V was cut by 3 bases and J by 5 bases, with 13 bases left in between. CDR3 size: 14 residues. The CDR3 coding sequence is TGTGCCTGGAGGCCCCGGACACTCAATGAAAAACTGTTTTTT. Amino acid sequence: CAWRPRTLNEKLFF. Full variable domain (remainder filled in from reference TRBV30 and TRBJ1-4): SQTIHQWPATLVQPVGSPLSLECTVEGTSNPNLYWYRQAAGRGLQLLFYSVGIGQISSEVPQNLSASRPQDRQFILSSKKLLLSDSGFYLCAWRPRTLNEKLFFGSGTQLSVL.

This chain connects TRBV10-3 to TRBJ2-1; 12 bases agree with TRBD2. There are 18 residues in the CDR3. Germline V lookup: CDR1 ENHRY, CDR2 SYGVKD. V lost 6 bases to trimming and J lost 5 bases; unmatched junction nucleotides: 14. This CDR3 is CAISGLQTSGGRDNEQFF. CDR3 DNA: TGTGCCATCAGCGGACTTCAGACTAGCGGGGGCCGGGACAATGAGCAGTTCTTC.

The chain is built from TRBV5-4 and TRBJ2-5; 8 nucleotides align to TRBD2. The V gene's germline CDR1 is SGHNT and CDR2 YYREEE (reference sequence). The CDR3 runs 15 residues. The trim removed 2 bases at V and 1 base at J, leaving 4 bases unmatched. This CDR3 reads CASSLTSGAQETQYF. Here the CDR3 DNA reads TGTGCCAGCAGCTTAACTAGCGGAGCCCAAGAGACCCAGTACTTC.

The gene calls are TRBV9 and TRBJ2-6; 9 positions agree with TRBD2. Trimming cost V 3 bases and J 4 bases; bases outside gene matches: 8. Germline CDR1 reads SGDLS; CDR2 reads YYNGEE. The CDR3 sequence is 17 residues long. CDR3 region: CASSARGRAEGANVLTF. CDR3 coding DNA: TGTGCCAGCAGCGCCCGCGGGAGGGCGGAAGGGGCCAACGTCCTGACTTTC.

The V call is TRBV4-2, the J call TRBJ2-6, with D possibly matching TRBD1 (5 bases). CDR3 length: 16 amino acids. V was pared by 0 bases and J by 2 bases, with 8 bases between. Germline-derived CDR1 and CDR2 are LGHNA and YNFKEQ. CDR3 protein: CASSQDPGTGANVLTF. The CDR3 DNA reads as TGTGCCAGCAGCCAAGACCCAGGGACTGGGGCCAACGTCCTGACTTTC.